This entry concerns a single T cell receptor (beta chain). What it binds is not known. This sample is drawn from a study of cytomegalovirus exposure and HLA in healthy donors. Points from the study as a whole: Most TCR sequences were uncommon, yet certain public TCRs appeared in many donors. Researchers counted some 150 TCR beta chains as cytomegalovirus-associated.

While the first cohort had 600 to 850 subjects, the donors belonged to the separate validation cohort of 100 to 150 subjects. Some clones are missing from TCRdb's copy, which holds only in-frame ones; the method was immunoSEQ multiplex PCR. The table includes about 110,000 clones, approximately 85% detected once. The sequencing input was PBMCs. The receptor was derived from a woman under 30 in good health and CMV-seronegative.

DNA for the CDR3: TGTGCCAGCAGCTTAGCGGAGGGACAGGGGAACTATGGCTACACCTTC. Translated: CASSLAEGQGNYGYTF. J is TRBJ1-2 and V is TRBV7-9; 10 bases match TRBD1. The CDR3 spans 16 residues. The germline V gene encodes CDR1 SEHNR and CDR2 FQNEAQ (reference sequence). The V gene end was trimmed by 0 bases and the J gene end by 2 bases; junction bases not matched to a gene: 3.